This TCR beta chain was documented in a study of Graves' ophthalmopathy and Graves' hyperthyroidism. Study-wide results and limits: The authors also found most expanded thyroid clonotypes above 0.001 frequency in blood.

Looked up from germline, CDR1 is SGHTA and CDR2 is FQGNSA. Trimming left V 0 bases short and J 9 bases short, with 5 bases between. The CDR3 contains 11 residues. Additional autoimmune diseases, uncontrolled infections, pregnancy or lactation disqualified patients. As the template, RNA transcripts were used to amplify TCR beta CDR3 regions. After a first-round RT-PCR with HTBI primers, a second-round multiplex PCR was run. TCRdb redid the calling of the multiplex PCR reads with MiXCR, one entry per CDR3 protein. The table includes about 1.1 million distinct CDR3 sequences, about 38% detected once. In its sample, this clonotype was seen many times. Its antigen is not identified.

The chain uses TRBV7-2 and TRBJ2-5, with D hard to call. The clonotype originates from an adult man with Graves' hyperthyroidism. Source material: peripheral blood or thyroid tissue (not recorded which). The CDR3 DNA follows: TGTGCCAGCAGCTTAGCGGGCCCCCAGTACTTC. Encoded protein: CASSLAGPQYF.